One sample yielded the 2 T cell receptor beta chains listed below, sequenced in a study of OX40 agonist ivuxolimab in advanced cancers. Method: immunoSEQ multiplex PCR; TCRdb's copy keeps in-frame clones and lacks some. The sample yields roughly 79,000 clones, 80% to 95% seen once. Source: CD4+ or CD8+ T cells sorted from blood, taken in a trial of the OX40 agonist ivuxolimab. The origin of the receptors is an adult with an advanced solid tumor such as melanoma, head and neck, liver or kidney cancer.

The chain is built from TRBV28 and TRBJ2-2; 7 bases agree with TRBD2. There are 13 residues in the CDR3. The ends lost 5 bases at V and 7 bases at J; junction bases unmatched: 4. Looked up from germline, CDR1 is MDHEN and CDR2 is SYDVKM. CDR3 sequence reads: CASSGRVFGELFF. DNA for the CDR3: TGTGCCAGCAGTGGGAGGGTGTTCGGGGAGCTGTTTTTT.

The V and J genes are TRBV7-2 and TRBJ2-1, with TRBD2 matching 13 bases. Trimming removed 6 bases from V and 3 bases from J; junction bases left unmatched: 5. Germline loops: CDR1 SGHTA, CDR2 FQGNSA. The CDR3 loop spans 16 amino acids. CDR3 nucleotides: TGTGCCAGCAGTAGACTAGCGGGAGGTCTCTACAATGAGCAGTTCTTC. It codes for CASSRLAGGLYNEQFF.